This is a list of T cell receptor beta chains from one sample in a study of STAT3 mutations in large granular lymphocyte leukemia. Only in-frame clones appear in the TCRdb table, and some are missing; sequencing was by immunoSEQ multiplex PCR. The sample carries 20,000 or so clones, about 90% recorded once. Specimen: peripheral blood mononuclear cells. Receptors originate from a man aged 60-69 years with T-cell large granular lymphocyte leukemia. Some clones in this sample may be carry-over from other donors' samples. CDR3s include the opening cysteine and the closing phenylalanine or tryptophan. The order of the fields is V gene, J gene, CDR3 protein.

v_gene: TRBV14; j_gene: TRBJ2-1; CDR3aa: CASSQGGQTYNEQFF
v_gene: TRBV30; j_gene: TRBJ2-5; CDR3aa: CAWSVLRQGSGETQYF
v_gene: TRBV6-1; j_gene: TRBJ2-5; CDR3aa: CASSEALAGSETQYF
v_gene: TRBV27; j_gene: TRBJ2-1; CDR3aa: CASSSGSGAVEQFF
v_gene: TRBV7-2; j_gene: TRBJ2-7; CDR3aa: CASRRGTDYEQYF
v_gene: TRBV20-1; j_gene: TRBJ2-7; CDR3aa: CSVGGYEQYF
v_gene: TRBV9; j_gene: TRBJ2-1; CDR3aa: CASSVSSGREGYNEQFF
v_gene: TRBV5-4; j_gene: TRBJ2-1; CDR3aa: CASSTPDRGLFNEQFF
v_gene: TRBV18; j_gene: TRBJ2-5; CDR3aa: CATRGRSQETQYF
v_gene: TRBV29-1; j_gene: TRBJ2-5; CDR3aa: CSARTGGETQYF